What follows are 18 T cell receptor beta chains derived from one specimen sequenced in a study of T-cell reconstitution after alpha-beta-depleted transplantation in children. Unique molecular identifiers were incorporated during preparation of the TCRbeta library. MiXCR was run by TCRdb on the PCR reads, yielding one entry per CDR3 protein. The profile shows about 270,000 distinct CDR3 sequences, around 9.6% of them singletons. The input for sequencing was PBMCs from the stem cell graft donor, taken from the stem cell graft. The receptors come from a human donor who donated a stem cell graft to a child with SCID.

The chain links TRBV10-3 to TRBJ1-6; 9 nucleotides line up with TRBD1. With V trimmed by 8 bases and J by 8 bases, 4 bases remained unmatched. The CDR3 spans 13 residues. Germline lookup yields CDR1 ENHRY and CDR2 SYGVKD. The CDR3 DNA sequence: TGTGCCATCGGGACAGGGAGAGATTCACCCCTCCACTTT. This sequence encodes CAIGTGRDSPLHF.

This clonotype was detected a few times. CDR3 sequence (DNA): TGTGCCAGCAGTTTCGTTACAGATACGCAGTATTTT. This codes for CASSFVTDTQYF. This chain uses TRBV12-3 or TRBV12-4 with TRBJ2-3, with D unclear. V shed 3 bases and J shed 3 bases, with 4 bases lying between them. The CDR3 spans 12 residues.

This clonotype was seen a handful of times. The chain employs TRBV20-1 and TRBJ2-5; 8 positions match TRBD1. This CDR3 spans 17 amino acids. Germline-derived CDR1 and CDR2 are DFQATT and SNEGSKA (reference sequence). J gave up 1 base and V 0 bases, and 10 bases lay outside the gene matches. CDR3 sequence reads: CSARDLFGQGVQETQYF. The CDR3 DNA reads TGCAGTGCTAGAGATCTCTTTGGACAGGGCGTCCAAGAGACCCAGTACTTC.

This clonotype was recorded many times. The chain has TRBV3-1 and TRBJ2-3; no clear D gene. V was cut by 4 bases and J by 1 base, with 15 bases left in between. There are 16 residues in the CDR3. The germline gives CDR1 LGHDT, CDR2 YNNKEL (reference sequence). CDR3 coding DNA: TGTGCCAGCAGCCCCCTTGCTCCTGTCGGCACAGATACGCAGTATTTT. It codes for CASSPLAPVGTDTQYF.

This clonotype has a handful of counts. This rearrangement joins TRBV5-1 to TRBJ1-2, with no clear D. The CDR3 is made up of 14 amino acids. The germline V gene encodes CDR1 SGHRS and CDR2 YFSETQ. V was pared by 4 bases and J by 4 bases, with 14 bases between. The CDR3 DNA reads as TGCGCCAGCAGCCGTCAAGGGCCCTCCTATGGCTACACCTTC. Translating it yields CASSRQGPSYGYTF.

The chain combines TRBV5-1 with TRBJ2-3; no definite D call. Trimming took 6 bases from V and 1 from J, leaving 15 bases between them. From germline, CDR1 is SGHRS and CDR2 YFSETQ. The CDR3 is made up of 15 amino acids. CDR3 in DNA: TGCGCCAGCAATCCATCGTGGAGAGGCACAGATACGCAGTATTTT. Its translation is CASNPSWRGTDTQYF.

Regarding this clonotype: One end of the junction does not line up with germline, which may come from a read error. V is TRBV12-3 or TRBV12-4 and J is TRBJ1-2; the match to TRBD1 covers 8 bases. The CDR3 spans 16 residues. The CDR3 DNA is TGTGCCAGCAGTTTCGCCGGGACAGGCGTTAACTATTGCTACACCTTC. This translates into CASSFAGTGVNYCYTF.

The V gene is TRBV20-1, the J gene TRBJ2-3; no clear D gene. With 3 bases removed from V and 1 base from J, the gap between germline ends came to 8 bases. Germline V gene sequence: CDR1 DFQATT, CDR2 SNEGSKA (reference sequence). There are 13 residues in the CDR3. CDR3 sequence (DNA): TGCAGTGCTAGGGGATGGGGCACAGATACGCAGTATTTT. Translated, it gives CSARGWGTDTQYF.

This clonotype was seen more than once but under ten times. V is TRBV19 and J is TRBJ1-1; TRBD1 aligns across 8 bases. CDR3 size: 16 residues. Germline lookup yields CDR1 LNHDA and CDR2 SQIVND (reference sequence). Trimming took 8 bases from V and 0 from J; bases not matched to a gene: 11. The DNA of the CDR3 is TGTGCCAGTCGACGAGACAGGGGACCAATGAACACTGAAGCTTTCTTT. Its translation is CASRRDRGPMNTEAFF.

The chain joins TRBV6-6 to TRBJ2-7, with D possibly matching TRBD1 (5 bases). CDR1 and CDR2 (germline): MNHNY, SVGAGI (reference sequence). This CDR3 spans 12 amino acids. The V gene lost 8 bases and the J gene lost 4 bases, with 12 bases spanning the gap. DNA for the CDR3: TGTGCCAGCGGACATCCTTTTTACGAGCAGTACTTC. This encodes CASGHPFYEQYF.

In this sample, this clonotype turned up a few times. The genes are TRBV25-1 and TRBJ1-1, with no clear D. Per germline, CDR1 MGHDK and CDR2 SYGVNS. Trimming cost V 7 bases and J 0 bases, with 12 bases left between them. The CDR3 runs 14 residues. The CDR3: CASTPGRMNTEAFF. The DNA for the CDR3 is TGTGCCAGCACTCCCGGGAGGATGAACACTGAAGCTTTCTTT.

The chain carries TRBV12-3 or TRBV12-4 and TRBJ1-5, with a weak D call TRBD1 (5 bases). V dropped 5 bases and J dropped 0 bases, with 8 bases sitting between them. The CDR3 extends over 14 amino acids. CDR3 nucleotide sequence: TGTGCCAGCAGTATTGACAGTAGCAATCAGCCCCAGCATTTT. It translates to CASSIDSSNQPQHF.

This clonotype was seen at least ten times. The chain carries TRBV29-1 and TRBJ2-5; D is uncertain. The CDR3 has 11 amino acids. Trimming took 3 bases from V and 5 from J, leaving 7 bases between them. Germline CDR1 and CDR2: SQVTM and ANQGSEA. CDR3 in DNA: TGCAGCGTTGAGCCCGGGGAGACCCAGTACTTC. Translation gives CSVEPGETQYF.

There are many counts of this clonotype. This chain links TRBV7-9 with TRBJ1-1; maybe TRBD1 (6 bases). Per the germline V gene, CDR1 is SEHNR and CDR2 is FQNEAQ (reference sequence). The CDR3 sequence is 11 residues long. Trimming cost V 5 bases and J 8 bases, with 9 bases left between them. CDR3 sequence: CASSPGTEAFF. DNA of the CDR3: TGTGCCAGCAGCCCCGGGACAGAAGCTTTCTTT.

Many counts were recorded for this clonotype. The V gene is TRBV12-3 or TRBV12-4, the J gene TRBJ1-2; D not certain. The CDR3 loop spans 12 amino acids. V gave up 7 bases and J gave up 3 bases, with 9 bases separating them. This chain's CDR3 is CASTPGYYGYTF. CDR3 sequence (DNA): TGTGCCAGCACCCCAGGTTACTATGGCTACACCTTC.

This clonotype was seen only a few times. The chain carries TRBV7-9 and TRBJ2-7; 9 bases agree with TRBD1. Germline V gene data show CDR1 as SEHNR and CDR2 as FQNEAQ (reference sequence). V dropped 5 bases and J dropped 0; count of bases not matched to a gene: 8. CDR3 size: 16 residues. CDR3 region: CASSHTDRGRSYEQYF. Written as DNA, the CDR3 is TGTGCCAGCAGCCACACGGACAGGGGCCGCTCCTACGAGCAGTACTTC.

This clonotype was detected only once. V is TRBV7-3 and J is TRBJ2-3; D could derive from TRBD1 or TRBD2 (5 bases each). CDR3 length: 16 residues. Germline V lookup: CDR1 SGHTA, CDR2 FQGTGA. With 1 base removed from V and 2 bases from J, the gap between germline ends came to 13 bases. CDR3 protein: CASSLNSWGITDTQYF. DNA for the CDR3: TGTGCCAGCAGCTTAAATAGCTGGGGGATCACAGATACGCAGTATTTT. Complete variable domain (other parts from reference TRBV7-3 and TRBJ2-3): GAGVSQTPSNKVTEKGKYVELRCDPISGHTALYWYRQSLGQGPEFLIYFQGTGAADDSGLPNDRFFAVRPEGSVSTLKIQRTERGDSAVYLCASSLNSWGITDTQYFGPGTRLTVL.

This clonotype has a handful of counts. V and J are TRBV10-3 and TRBJ2-5; 8 bases fit TRBD1. The CDR3 loop spans 14 amino acids. Germline V lookup: CDR1 ENHRY, CDR2 SYGVKD. V shed 6 bases and J 1 base; nucleotides not matched to a gene: 4. The chain's CDR3 is CAIRRDRTQETQYF. The CDR3 DNA sequence: TGTGCCATCAGGAGGGACAGGACCCAAGAGACCCAGTACTTC.